Following are 3 T cell receptor beta chains from one sample sequenced in a study of blood T cell repertoires in COVID-19. Some clones are missing from TCRdb's copy, which holds only in-frame ones; the method was immunoSEQ multiplex PCR. The sample records hundreds of thousands of clones, approximately 91% being singletons. The specimen sequenced was PBMCs or T cells enriched from blood (not recorded which). These TCRs come from a woman in her thirties or forties who had recovered from COVID-19.

V and J are TRBV4-2 and TRBJ1-2; 8 bases line up with TRBD1. J lost 8 bases, V lost 0 bases, and 8 bases had no gene match. Germline loops: CDR1 LGHNA, CDR2 YNFKEQ. The CDR3 covers 15 residues. The CDR3 loop reads CASSQDQDRVVGYTF. The CDR3 bases are TGTGCCAGCAGCCAAGATCAGGACAGGGTTGTCGGCTACACCTTC.

Turning to this clone: Other DNA sequences in the same sample also yield this CDR3. J is TRBJ2-7 and V is TRBV24-1; a weak D match, TRBD1 (5 bases). Trimming took 7 bases from V and 3 from J, leaving 6 bases between them. The CDR3 contains 11 residues. CDR1 KGHDR and CDR2 SFDVKD come from the germline V gene. The CDR3 DNA is TGTGCCACCAGCGACAGCTACGAGCAGTACTTC. Its protein is CATSDSYEQYF.

The rearrangement links TRBV7-2 to TRBJ1-1, with no clear D. The CDR3 is 16 residues long. The V gene lost 5 bases and the J gene lost 4 bases, with 20 bases spanning the gap. CDR1 and CDR2 (germline): SGHTA, FQGNSA. The CDR3 region has the DNA TGTGCCAGCAGCAGCCGGGTCCTAATGTTTTCCACTGAAGCTTTCTTT. It codes for CASSSRVLMFSTEAFF.